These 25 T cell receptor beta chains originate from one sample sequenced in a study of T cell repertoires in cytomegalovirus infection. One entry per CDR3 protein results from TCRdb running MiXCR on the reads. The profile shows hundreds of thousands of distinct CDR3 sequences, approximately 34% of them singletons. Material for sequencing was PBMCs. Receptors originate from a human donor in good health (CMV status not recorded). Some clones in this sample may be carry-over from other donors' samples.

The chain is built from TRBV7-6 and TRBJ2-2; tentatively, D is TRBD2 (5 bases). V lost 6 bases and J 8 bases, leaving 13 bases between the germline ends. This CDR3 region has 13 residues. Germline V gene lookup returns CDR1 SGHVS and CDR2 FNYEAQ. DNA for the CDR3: TGTGCCAGCAGTACTGACTCGGGAGGGGAGCTGTTTTTT. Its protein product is CASSTDSGGELFF.

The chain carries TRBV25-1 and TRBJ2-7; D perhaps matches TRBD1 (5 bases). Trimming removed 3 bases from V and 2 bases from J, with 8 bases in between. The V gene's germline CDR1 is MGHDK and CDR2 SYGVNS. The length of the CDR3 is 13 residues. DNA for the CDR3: TGTGCCAGCAGTGAGGGCAGGGCCTACGAGCAGTACTTC. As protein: CASSEGRAYEQYF.

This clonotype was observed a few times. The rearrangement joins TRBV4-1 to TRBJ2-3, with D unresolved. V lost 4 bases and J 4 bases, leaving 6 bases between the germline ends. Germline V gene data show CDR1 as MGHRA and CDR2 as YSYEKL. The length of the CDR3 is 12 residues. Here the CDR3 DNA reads TGCGCCAGCAGCCCCGAGGCAGATACGCAGTATTTT. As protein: CASSPEADTQYF.

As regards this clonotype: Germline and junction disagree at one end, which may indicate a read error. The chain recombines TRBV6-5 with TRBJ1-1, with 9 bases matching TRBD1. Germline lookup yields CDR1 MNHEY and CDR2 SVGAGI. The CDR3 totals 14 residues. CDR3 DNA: TGTGCCAGCAGTTCCATGACAGGGGGGGACTTAAGTCAGTTT. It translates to CASSSMTGGDLSQF.

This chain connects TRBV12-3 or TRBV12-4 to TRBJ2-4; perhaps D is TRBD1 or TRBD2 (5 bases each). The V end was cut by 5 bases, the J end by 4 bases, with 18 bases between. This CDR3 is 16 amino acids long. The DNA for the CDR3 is TGTGCCAGCAGTCCCGAAGACGGGACGCCGAAAAACATTCAGTACTTC. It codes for CASSPEDGTPKNIQYF.

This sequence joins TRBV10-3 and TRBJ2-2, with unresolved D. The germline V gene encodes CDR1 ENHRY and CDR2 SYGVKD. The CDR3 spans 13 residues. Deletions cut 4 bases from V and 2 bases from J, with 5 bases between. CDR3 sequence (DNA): TGTGCCATCAGTGTAGGCAACACCGGGGAGCTGTTTTTT. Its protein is CAISVGNTGELFF.

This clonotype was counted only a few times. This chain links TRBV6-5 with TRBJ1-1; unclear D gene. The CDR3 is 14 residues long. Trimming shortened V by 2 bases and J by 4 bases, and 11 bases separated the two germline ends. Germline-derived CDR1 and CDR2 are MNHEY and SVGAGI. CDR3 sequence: CASSYLSKSTEAFF. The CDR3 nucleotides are TGTGCCAGCAGTTACCTCAGCAAATCCACTGAAGCTTTCTTT.

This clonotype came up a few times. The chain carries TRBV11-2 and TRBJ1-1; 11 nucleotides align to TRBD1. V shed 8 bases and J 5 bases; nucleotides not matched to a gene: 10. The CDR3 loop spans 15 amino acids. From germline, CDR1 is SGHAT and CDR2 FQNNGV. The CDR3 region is CASGPRTGGLTEAFF. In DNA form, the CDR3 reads TGTGCCAGCGGACCGAGGACAGGGGGCCTGACTGAAGCTTTCTTT. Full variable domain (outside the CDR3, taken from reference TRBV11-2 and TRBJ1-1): EAGVAQSPRYKIIEKRQSVAFWCNPISGHATLYWYQQILGQGPKLLIQFQNNGVVDDSQLPKDRFSAERLKGVDSTLKIQPAKLEDSAVYLCASGPRTGGLTEAFFGQGTRLTVV.

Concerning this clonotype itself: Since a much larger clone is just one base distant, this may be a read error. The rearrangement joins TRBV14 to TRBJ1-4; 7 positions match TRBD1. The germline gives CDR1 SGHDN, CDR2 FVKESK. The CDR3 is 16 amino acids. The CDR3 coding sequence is TGTGCCAGCAGCCAAACCACAGGGGCAACTAATGAAGAACTGTTTTTT. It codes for CASSQTTGATNEELFF. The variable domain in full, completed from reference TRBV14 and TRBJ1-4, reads EAGVTQFPSHSVIEKGQTVTLRCDPISGHDNLYWYRRVMGKEIKFLLHFVKESKQDESGMPNNRFLAERTGGTYSTLKVQPAELEDSGVYFCASSQTTGATNEELFFGSGTQLSVL.

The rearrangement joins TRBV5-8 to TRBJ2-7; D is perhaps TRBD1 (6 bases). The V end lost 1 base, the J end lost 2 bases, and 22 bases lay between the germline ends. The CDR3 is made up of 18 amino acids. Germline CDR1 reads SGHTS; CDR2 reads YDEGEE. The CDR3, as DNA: TGTGCCAGCAGCTTGTCGGGACAAGGGTTAAAGGCGGCCTACGAGCAGTACTTC. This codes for CASSLSGQGLKAAYEQYF.

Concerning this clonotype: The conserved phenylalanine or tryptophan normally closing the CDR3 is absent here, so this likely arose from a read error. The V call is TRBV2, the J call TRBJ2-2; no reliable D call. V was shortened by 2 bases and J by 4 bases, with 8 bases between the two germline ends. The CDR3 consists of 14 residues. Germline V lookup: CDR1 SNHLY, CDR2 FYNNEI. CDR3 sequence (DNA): TGTGCCAGCAGTGAAAGGCAGATCACCGGGGAGCTGTTTCTT. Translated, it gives CASSERQITGELFL.

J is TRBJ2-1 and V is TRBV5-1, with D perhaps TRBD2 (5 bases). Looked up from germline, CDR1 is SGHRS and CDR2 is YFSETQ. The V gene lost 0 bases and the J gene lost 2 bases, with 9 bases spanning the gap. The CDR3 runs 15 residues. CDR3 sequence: CASSLGGPAYNEQFF. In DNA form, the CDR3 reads TGCGCCAGCAGCTTGGGAGGGCCCGCCTACAATGAGCAGTTCTTC. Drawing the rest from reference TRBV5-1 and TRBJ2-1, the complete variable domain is KAGVTQTPRYLIKTRGQQVTLSCSPISGHRSVSWYQQTPGQGLQFLFEYFSETQRNKGNFPGRFSGRQFSNSRSEMNVSTLELGDSALYLCASSLGGPAYNEQFFGPGTRLTVL.

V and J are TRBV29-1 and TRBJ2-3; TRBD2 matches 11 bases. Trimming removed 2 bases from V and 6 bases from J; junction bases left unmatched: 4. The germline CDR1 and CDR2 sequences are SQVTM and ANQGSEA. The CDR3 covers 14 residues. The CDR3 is CSVEPRTSGDTQYF. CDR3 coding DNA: TGCAGCGTTGAACCCAGGACTAGCGGGGATACGCAGTATTTT.

CDR3 region: CASSLSRGLNNQPQHF. In DNA, the CDR3 is TGTGCCAGCAGCTTATCAAGGGGGCTCAACAATCAGCCCCAGCATTTT. The V call is TRBV7-4, the J call TRBJ1-5, with 7 positions matching TRBD1. The germline gives CDR1 SGHVT, CDR2 SQSDAQ. The CDR3 contains 16 residues. V shed 2 bases and J 3 bases; nucleotides not matched to a gene: 7.

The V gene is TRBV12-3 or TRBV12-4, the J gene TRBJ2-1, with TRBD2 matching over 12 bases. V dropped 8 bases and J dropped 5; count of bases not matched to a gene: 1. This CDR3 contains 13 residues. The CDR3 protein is CASGLAGNNEQFF. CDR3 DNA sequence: TGTGCCAGCGGACTAGCGGGGAACAATGAGCAGTTCTTC.

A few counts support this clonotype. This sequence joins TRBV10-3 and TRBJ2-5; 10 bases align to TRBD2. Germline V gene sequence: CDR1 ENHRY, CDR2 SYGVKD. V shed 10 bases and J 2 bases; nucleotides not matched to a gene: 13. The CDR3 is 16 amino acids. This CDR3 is CATHPKAGGIQETQYF. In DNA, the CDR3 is TGTGCCACTCACCCAAAAGCGGGGGGGATACAAGAGACCCAGTACTTC.

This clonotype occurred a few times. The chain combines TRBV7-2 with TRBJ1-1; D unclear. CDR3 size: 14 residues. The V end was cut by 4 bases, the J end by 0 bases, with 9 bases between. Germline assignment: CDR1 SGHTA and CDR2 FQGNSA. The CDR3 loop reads CASSWAGMNTEAFF. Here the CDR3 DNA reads TGTGCCAGCAGCTGGGCCGGGATGAACACTGAAGCTTTCTTT.

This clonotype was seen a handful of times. CDR3 amino acids: CASSIEATGSSPLHF. The DNA for the CDR3 is TGTGCCAGTAGTATAGAGGCAACAGGGTCCTCACCCCTCCACTTT. The chain is built from TRBV19 and TRBJ1-6; weak D call: TRBD1 (6 bases). Trimming left V 0 bases short and J 10 bases short, with 13 bases between. In germline, CDR1 is LNHDA, CDR2 SQIVND (reference sequence). CDR3 length: 15 amino acids.

This CDR3 is CASSLGGTAFF. CDR3 sequence (DNA): TGTGCCAGCAGCTTAGGCGGGACAGCTTTCTTT. The genes are TRBV11-2 and TRBJ1-1; possible D gene TRBD1, 5 bases. This CDR3 has 11 residues. V dropped 1 base and J dropped 10 bases, with 7 bases sitting between them. Germline V lookup: CDR1 SGHAT, CDR2 FQNNGV.

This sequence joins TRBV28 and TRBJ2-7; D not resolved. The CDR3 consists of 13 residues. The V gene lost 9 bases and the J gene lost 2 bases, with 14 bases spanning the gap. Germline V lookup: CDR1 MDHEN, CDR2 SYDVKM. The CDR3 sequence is CASGGAVTYEQYF. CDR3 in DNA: TGTGCCAGTGGTGGAGCAGTCACCTACGAGCAGTACTTC.

CDR3 bases: TGTGCCAGCAGCGAGGGAAGGGCGACAACTAATGAAAAACTGTTTTTT. Translated, it gives CASSEGRATTNEKLFF. This chain uses TRBV6-6 with TRBJ1-4, with D uncertain. This CDR3 is 16 amino acids long. V was shortened by 6 bases and J by 0 bases, with 14 bases between the two germline ends. Germline loops: CDR1 MNHNY, CDR2 SVGAGI (reference sequence).

CDR3 sequence: CASSEAPGALGTAKNIQYF. CDR3 DNA: TGTGCCAGCAGTGAAGCCCCAGGGGCGCTGGGAACTGCCAAAAACATTCAGTACTTC. The chain couples TRBV2 to TRBJ2-4; D possibly corresponds to TRBD1 (6 bases). Looked up from germline, CDR1 is SNHLY and CDR2 is FYNNEI. V was pared by 0 bases and J by 1 base, with 19 bases between. The CDR3 is 19 amino acids. Full variable domain (rest looked up from reference TRBV2 and TRBJ2-4): EPEVTQTPSHQVTQMGQEVILRCVPISNHLYFYWYRQILGQKVEFLVSFYNNEISEKSEIFDDQFSVERPDGSNFTLKIRSTKLEDSAMYFCASSEAPGALGTAKNIQYFGAGTRLSVL.

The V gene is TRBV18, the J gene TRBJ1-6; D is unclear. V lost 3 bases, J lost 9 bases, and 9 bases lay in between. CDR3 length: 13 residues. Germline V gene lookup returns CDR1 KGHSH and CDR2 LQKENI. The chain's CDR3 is CASSPSVSSPLHF. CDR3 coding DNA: TGTGCCAGCTCACCGAGCGTGAGTTCACCCCTCCACTTT.

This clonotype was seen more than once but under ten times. CDR3 sequence (DNA): TGCGCCAGCAGTCACCGGGGACTGTCCTATAGCAATCAGCCCCAGCATTTT. It yields the protein CASSHRGLSYSNQPQHF. The chain is built from TRBV23-1 and TRBJ1-5, with D tentatively TRBD1 (5 bases). TRBV23-1 is an ORF for which the function is uncertain. The V gene lost 3 bases and the J gene lost 0 bases, with 15 bases spanning the gap. The CDR3 spans 17 residues.

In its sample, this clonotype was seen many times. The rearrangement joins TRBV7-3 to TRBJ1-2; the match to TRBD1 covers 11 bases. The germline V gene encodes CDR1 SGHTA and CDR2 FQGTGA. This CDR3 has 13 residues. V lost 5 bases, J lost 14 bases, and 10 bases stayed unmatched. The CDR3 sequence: CASSPGQGARVTF. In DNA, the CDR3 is TGTGCCAGCAGCCCCGGACAGGGGGCGCGGGTGACCTTC.